The 6 T cell receptor beta chains listed next were all sequenced from one sample in a study of blood T cell repertoires in COVID-19. Sequencing used immunoSEQ multiplex PCR; TCRdb keeps in-frame clones, though not all of them. The profile shows tens of thousands of clones, over 60% of them singletons. Sample: peripheral blood. The receptors stem from a woman between 65 and 79 years old with acute or convalescent COVID-19.

The chain uses TRBV28 and TRBJ1-2, with 9 bases matching TRBD1. Unmatched junction bases numbered 5, after V lost 7 bases and J lost 8 bases. Germline CDR1 MDHEN, CDR2 SYDVKM. This CDR3 has 12 residues. CDR3 sequence reads: CASNTGGYGYTF. The CDR3 coding sequence is TGTGCCAGCAACACAGGGGGCTACGGCTACACCTTC.

The chain uses TRBV9 and TRBJ2-1, with 13 bases lining up with TRBD2. Losses at the gene ends were 4 bases for V and 1 base for J; bases not matched to a gene: 5. CDR1 and CDR2 from the germline V gene are SGDLS and YYNGEE. The CDR3 length is 17 residues. The CDR3 bases are TGTGCCAGCAGCCCGGGACTAGCGGGAAGATCCTACAATGAGCAGTTCTTC. Its protein product is CASSPGLAGRSYNEQFF.

V and J are TRBV5-1 and TRBJ2-2; D is undetermined. Trimming cost V 2 bases and J 2 bases, with 7 bases left between them. The CDR3 contains 14 residues. Germline V CDR1 and CDR2: SGHRS, YFSETQ. CDR3 protein: CASSFSANTGELFF. DNA for the CDR3: TGCGCCAGCAGCTTCAGCGCCAACACCGGGGAGCTGTTTTTT. Drawing the rest from reference TRBV5-1 and TRBJ2-2, the complete variable domain is KAGVTQTPRYLIKTRGQQVTLSCSPISGHRSVSWYQQTPGQGLQFLFEYFSETQRNKGNFPGRFSGRQFSNSRSEMNVSTLELGDSALYLCASSFSANTGELFFGEGSRLTVL.

This clone showed up just once. The chain recombines TRBV7-8 with TRBJ2-5; D may be TRBD1 (6 bases). The germline V gene has CDR1 SGHVS and CDR2 FQNEAQ. With 4 bases removed from V and 7 bases from J, the gap between germline ends came to 16 bases. The CDR3 extends over 14 amino acids. CDR3 bases: TGTGCCAGCAGCTCGACAGGTTCTCCGGCGACCCAGTACTTC. It translates to CASSSTGSPATQYF. The complete variable domain, with remaining parts taken from reference TRBV7-8 and TRBJ2-5, reads GAGVSQSPRYKVAKRGQDVALRCDPISGHVSLFWYQQALGQGPEFLTYFQNEAQLDKSGLPSDRFFAERPEGSVSTLKIQRTQQEDSAVYLCASSSTGSPATQYFGPGTRLLVL.

With respect to this clone: The junction departs from the called germline gene at one end, perhaps through a read error. The CDR3 DNA reads TGTGCCAGCAGTCTATCCTCGGTTAACTCCTACGAGCAGTACTTC. This sequence encodes CASSLSSVNSYEQYF. The chain is built from TRBV27 and TRBJ2-7; unclear D gene. CDR3 length: 15 amino acids. Germline loops: CDR1 MNHEY, CDR2 SMNVEV (reference sequence).

The sample holds one count of this clone. The V call is TRBV12-5, the J call TRBJ1-1; D gene ambiguous. From germline, CDR1 is LGHNT and CDR2 FRNRAP. Trimming removed 3 bases from V and 1 base from J, with 12 bases in between. This CDR3 region has 15 residues. In DNA, the CDR3 is TGTGCTAGTGGTTTATCTAGGAGTGGGAACACTGAAGCTTTCTTT. Encoded protein: CASGLSRSGNTEAFF.